This paragraph covers one T cell receptor beta chain sequence. This sample is part of a study of blood T cell repertoires in COVID-19. As for the study in general: Donors in the United States, Italy and Spain gave samples during acute or convalescent COVID-19. T cells, B-cell-depleted T cells, or PBMCs supplied cDNA or gDNA.

The V gene end was trimmed by 5 bases and the J gene end by 6 bases; junction bases not matched to a gene: 12. Germline V gene data show CDR1 as SEHNR and CDR2 as FQNEAQ (reference sequence). The CDR3 extends over 15 amino acids. Authors' data handling: Using reference gene primer amplification, nucleated cell counts were estimated. TCRdb keeps only in-frame clones here, not all; method: immunoSEQ multiplex PCR. That table is the source of V, J and clone size, and D and trimming were worked out from the DNA. In the table there are approximately 160,000 clones, over 65% of which are singletons. The clonotype comes from a man between 60 and 75 years old with acute or convalescent COVID-19. The sequenced material came from peripheral blood. The V gene is TRBV7-9, the J gene TRBJ1-2; 7 positions agree with TRBD1. DNA for the CDR3: TGTGCCAGCAGCAATTCGGGACAGTTCTACGATGGCTACACCTTC. Protein sequence: CASSNSGQFYDGYTF.